Listed here is a single TCR beta chain. Its antigen is still unknown. PCR primers comprised 60 Vbeta and 13 Jbeta primers. Produced via immunoSEQ multiplex PCR; TCRdb's table is partial and in-frame only. Here the sample spans 130,000 or so clones, 77% being singletons. This specimen belongs to a study of cytomegalovirus exposure and HLA in healthy donors. V shed 4 bases and J shed 3 bases, with 13 bases lying between them. Germline loops: CDR1 MNHNY, CDR2 SVGAGI (reference sequence). The CDR3 runs 14 residues. Notes on the study in general: What was likely a sequencing artifact was a cluster of highly shared sequence variants. Fewer N-insertions (relative to the 666-donor mean) were reportedly seen in an Asian-associated ancestry cluster in a later analysis. A few CMV-associated chains proved CMV antigen-specific in vitro.

The chain has TRBV6-6 and TRBJ2-7; maybe TRBD1 (6 bases). Sequencing was done on a sample of PBMCs. The origin of this receptor is a man between 18 and 35 years old in good health and CMV-seropositive. CDR3 sequence: CASSSGTSFYEQYF. CDR3 nucleotides: TGTGCCAGCAGTTCCGGGACAAGTTTCTACGAGCAGTACTTC.